This TCR beta chain was identified in a study of OX40 agonist ivuxolimab in advanced cancers. Across the whole study: From 23 to 79 years was the age range, with a mean of approximately 58 years, and 65% to 90% were male. Earlier treatment with anti-PD-1, anti-PD-L1 or anti-CTLA-4 was permitted, and roughly 40% had received some. General observations from the study: Antigens targeted by the expanded peripheral T cells were not determined.

This clone was counted a single time. Its antigen is still unknown. The V and J ends lost 2 bases and 1 base respectively, with 11 bases between them. Germline V gene data show CDR1 as MNHEY and CDR2 as SVGAGI. This CDR3 is 15 amino acids long. Profiled with immunoSEQ multiplex PCR; TCRdb holds only in-frame clones, not every one. Here the sample spans 35,000 to 40,000 clones, 60% to 85% being singletons. This clonotype was sampled from an adult with an advanced solid tumor such as melanoma, head and neck, liver or kidney cancer. The genes are TRBV6-5 and TRBJ1-1; TRBD1 is a possible D gene (5 bases). Sequencing was performed on CD4+ or CD8+ T cells sorted from blood, taken in a trial of the OX40 agonist ivuxolimab. The CDR3 sequence is CASSYRGGRNTEAFF. CDR3 DNA: TGTGCCAGCAGTTACCGGGGGGGACGGAACACTGAAGCTTTCTTT.